The 25 T cell receptor beta chains below come from one sample, sequenced in a study of control samples from healthy donors and cancer patients. Profiled with immunoSEQ multiplex PCR; TCRdb holds only in-frame clones, not every one. This sample carries approximately 230,000 clones, around 80% of them seen once, and the ten largest clones take roughly 13%. The sequencing input was PBMCs. Every receptor here comes from an older woman with lung cancer.

The chain combines TRBV28 with TRBJ1-1; D uncertain. Germline assignment: CDR1 MDHEN and CDR2 SYDVKM. Trimming took off 3 bases at V and 8 bases at J, with 7 bases between the two ends. There are 11 residues in the CDR3. The CDR3 bases are TGTGCCAGCAGTTTCAAAACGGAAGCTTTCTTT. As protein: CASSFKTEAFF.

This rearrangement joins TRBV20-1 to TRBJ2-4; D uncertain. Germline V gene sequence: CDR1 DFQATT, CDR2 SNEGSKA (reference sequence). V was pared by 3 bases and J by 0 bases, with 9 bases between. The CDR3 consists of 14 residues. The CDR3 loop is CSASRLGAKNIQYF. The CDR3 DNA is TGCAGTGCTAGTAGGTTGGGAGCCAAAAACATTCAGTACTTC.

This clone was observed a few times. The rearrangement links TRBV5-4 to TRBJ2-7; no firm D call. Germline V gene lookup returns CDR1 SGHNT and CDR2 YYREEE (reference sequence). V lost 3 bases and J 5 bases, leaving 3 bases between the germline ends. The length of the CDR3 is 10 residues. The DNA for the CDR3 is TGTGCCAGCAGCTCTGACGAGCAGTACTTC. This encodes CASSSDEQYF.

The CDR3: CASSKIATNEKLFF. CDR3 bases: TGTGCCAGCAGCAAAATCGCAACTAATGAAAAACTGTTTTTT. V and J are TRBV4-2 and TRBJ1-4, with D unclear. The V gene lost 5 bases and the J gene lost 0 bases, with 7 bases spanning the gap. The germline V gene encodes CDR1 LGHNA and CDR2 YNFKEQ. The CDR3 extends over 14 amino acids.

V gene TRBV6-1 combines with J gene TRBJ1-1; D ambiguous. Germline lookup yields CDR1 MNHNS and CDR2 SASEGT. The V end was cut by 0 bases, the J end by 5 bases, with 13 bases between. The CDR3 loop spans 15 amino acids. CDR3 in amino acids: CASSEAAQVGTEAFF. Written as DNA, the CDR3 is TGTGCCAGCAGTGAAGCGGCCCAGGTCGGTACTGAAGCTTTCTTT.

The gene calls are TRBV14 and TRBJ1-3, with a possible D match to TRBD1 (5 bases). V was trimmed by 4 bases and J by 0 bases, leaving 7 bases between them. Germline CDR1 is SGHDN and CDR2 is FVKESK. CDR3 length equals 14 residues. In DNA, the CDR3 is TGTGCCAGCAGCCGGAGGGGCTCTGGAAACACCATATATTTT. The encoded protein is CASSRRGSGNTIYF.

The sample holds many counts of this clone. The J gene is TRBJ2-7, the V gene TRBV6-2 or TRBV6-3; 9 positions agree with TRBD2. Per the germline V gene, CDR1 is MNHEY and CDR2 is SVGEGT. Trimming removed 2 bases from V and 2 bases from J; junction bases left unmatched: 7. This CDR3 spans 16 amino acids. The CDR3 region has the DNA TGTGCCAGCAGTTACGTGGCTAGCGGGACCACCTACGAGCAGTACTTC. It encodes CASSYVASGTTYEQYF.

DNA for the CDR3: TGCAGTGCTAGAGACATTGAAGCTTTCTTT. Translating it yields CSARDIEAFF. The rearrangement uses TRBV20-1 and TRBJ1-1; D unclear. Per the germline V gene, CDR1 is DFQATT and CDR2 is SNEGSKA (reference sequence). Trimming stripped 0 bases from V and 7 bases from J, with 3 bases between. There are 10 residues in the CDR3.

The rearrangement uses TRBV19 and TRBJ1-1, with 11 bases matching TRBD1. The CDR3 is made up of 13 amino acids. V was clipped by 8 bases and J by 5 bases; unmatched bases: 4. CDR1 is LNHDA and CDR2 is SQIVND in the germline V gene (reference sequence). The CDR3 DNA is TGTGCCAGTGGACAGGGGGCGCGGACTGAAGCTTTCTTT. Encoded protein: CASGQGARTEAFF.

The chain is built from TRBV10-3 and TRBJ1-5; possibly TRBD1 for D (5 bases). The CDR3 loop spans 15 amino acids. Trimming took 2 bases from V and 4 from J, leaving 12 bases between them. The germline gives CDR1 ENHRY, CDR2 SYGVKD. The CDR3 DNA is TGTGCCATCAGTGAGGGGGACGGCGCAAATCAGCCCCAGCATTTT. This codes for CAISEGDGANQPQHF.

The V gene is TRBV5-1, the J gene TRBJ2-7; 9 nucleotides match TRBD1. V was clipped by 0 bases and J by 5 bases; unmatched bases: 6. The germline CDR1 and CDR2 sequences are SGHRS and YFSETQ. The CDR3 runs 15 residues. CDR3 in DNA: TGCGCCAGCAGCTTGGAAGGGACAGGGTCCGACGAGCAGTACTTC. It specifies CASSLEGTGSDEQYF.

The genes are TRBV7-8 and TRBJ2-3, with TRBD1 matching 11 bases. The trim removed 5 bases at V and 3 bases at J, leaving 7 bases unmatched. The CDR3 extends over 16 amino acids. From germline, CDR1 is SGHVS and CDR2 FQNEAQ. DNA for the CDR3: TGTGCCAGCAGCACCACCGGGACAGGGGGTACAGATACGCAGTATTTT. This codes for CASSTTGTGGTDTQYF.

This clone was recorded only once. The chain combines TRBV2 with TRBJ2-3, with D hard to call. The CDR3 length is 12 residues. V was trimmed by 8 bases and J by 3 bases, leaving 9 bases between them. Germline values: CDR1 SNHLY, CDR2 FYNNEI. The CDR3 loop reads CASGVGTDTQYF. CDR3 nucleotides: TGTGCCAGCGGGGTCGGGACAGATACGCAGTATTTT. The full variable domain, its missing parts supplied by reference TRBV2 and TRBJ2-3, is EPEVTQTPSHQVTQMGQEVILRCVPISNHLYFYWYRQILGQKVEFLVSFYNNEISEKSEIFDDQFSVERPDGSNFTLKIRSTKLEDSAMYFCASGVGTDTQYFGPGTRLTVL.

This chain uses TRBV18 with TRBJ1-2, with D maybe TRBD1 (5 bases). The V end lost 8 bases, the J end lost 3 bases, and 16 bases lay between the germline ends. The CDR3 has 14 residues. The germline V gene has CDR1 KGHSH and CDR2 LQKENI. The CDR3 protein is CASAMGDLDYGYTF. The CDR3 region has the DNA TGTGCCAGCGCGATGGGGGATCTGGACTATGGCTACACCTTC.

This chain joins TRBV5-1 and TRBJ2-1, with 8 nucleotides matching TRBD1. The V gene end was trimmed by 4 bases and the J gene end by 1 base; junction bases not matched to a gene: 4. This CDR3 is 15 amino acids long. Germline V gene lookup returns CDR1 SGHRS and CDR2 YFSETQ. CDR3 nucleotide sequence: TGCGCCAGCAGCCCCCGGACAGGGTCCTACAATGAGCAGTTCTTC. This encodes CASSPRTGSYNEQFF.

This sequence joins TRBV5-1 and TRBJ1-1; 8 nucleotides match TRBD1. CDR1 and CDR2 (germline): SGHRS, YFSETQ. The CDR3 consists of 16 residues. Trimming cost V 4 bases and J 3 bases; bases outside gene matches: 11. CDR3 nucleotide sequence: TGCGCCAGCAGCCTGGGACAGGCCTCGAGGGACACTGAAGCTTTCTTT. It encodes CASSLGQASRDTEAFF.

The rearrangement joins TRBV27 to TRBJ2-7; the D gene is possibly TRBD1 (5 bases). CDR1 MNHEY and CDR2 SMNVEV come from the germline V gene (reference sequence). The CDR3 is 13 amino acids. V lost 4 bases, J lost 0 bases, and 7 bases lay in between. CDR3 DNA: TGTGCCAGCAGTTGGGGCAGCTCCTACGAGCAGTACTTC. Amino acid sequence: CASSWGSSYEQYF.

The gene calls are TRBV12-3 or TRBV12-4 and TRBJ2-1; unclear D gene. The CDR3 is made up of 12 amino acids. V was shortened by 3 bases and J by 10 bases, with 10 bases between the two germline ends. The CDR3 DNA sequence: TGTGCCAGCAGTTTCCCACTGACGGAGCAGTTCTTC. This gives the protein CASSFPLTEQFF.

This clone was seen just once. V usage is TRBV7-3 and J usage is TRBJ2-5; no clear D. V lost 5 bases to trimming and J lost 5 bases, with 9 bases between them. CDR3 length equals 12 residues. The germline CDR1 and CDR2 sequences are SGHTA and FQGTGA. The CDR3 DNA sequence: TGTGCCAGCAGCCGCCCACAGGAGACCCAGTACTTC. Amino acid sequence: CASSRPQETQYF.

The chain joins TRBV6-5 to TRBJ1-1, with a possible D match to TRBD1 (6 bases). Germline assignment: CDR1 MNHEY and CDR2 SVGAGI. CDR3 size: 14 residues. Trimming took 5 bases from V and 5 from J, leaving 15 bases between them. In DNA, the CDR3 is TGTGCCAGCAGTCTGCAGGGAGGGGGAACTGAAGCTTTCTTT. It translates to CASSLQGGGTEAFF.

This clone came up once. The chain links TRBV5-4 to TRBJ1-2; the D is unclear. Germline CDR1 SGHNT, CDR2 YYREEE (reference sequence). The CDR3 is made up of 13 amino acids. The V gene lost 3 bases and the J gene lost 0 bases, with 6 bases spanning the gap. Here the CDR3 DNA reads TGTGCCAGCAGCTCATACGCTAACTATGGCTACACCTTC. It codes for CASSSYANYGYTF. Combining the CDR3 with reference TRBV5-4 and TRBJ1-2 gives the whole variable domain ETGVTQSPTHLIKTRGQQVTLRCSSQSGHNTVSWYQQALGQGPQFIFQYYREEENGRGNFPPRFSGLQFPNYSSELNVNALELDDSALYLCASSSYANYGYTFGSGTRLTVV.

The V gene is TRBV19, the J gene TRBJ2-1; possible D gene TRBD2, 5 bases. Germline CDR1 and CDR2: LNHDA and SQIVND (reference sequence). This CDR3 comprises 15 residues. Deletions cut 5 bases from V and 7 bases from J, with 18 bases between. The CDR3 sequence is CASSHPGWLMNEQFF. In DNA, the CDR3 is TGTGCCAGTAGTCATCCGGGATGGCTTATGAATGAGCAGTTCTTC.

The chain carries TRBV29-1 and TRBJ1-2, with D possibly being TRBD1 (5 bases). Germline CDR1 and CDR2: SQVTM and ANQGSEA. CDR3 size: 11 residues. The germline V and J ends were trimmed by 4 bases and 8 bases, with 11 bases remaining between them. The CDR3 region is CSVGGTWGYTF. CDR3 bases: TGCAGCGTTGGGGGGACGTGGGGCTACACCTTC.

The genes are TRBV2 and TRBJ1-1; 8 bases map to TRBD1. The CDR3 contains 14 residues. Germline CDR1 reads SNHLY; CDR2 reads FYNNEI. V lost 5 bases to trimming and J lost 5 bases; unmatched junction nucleotides: 7. The CDR3 spells CASSLTGVLTEAFF. The CDR3 nucleotides are TGTGCCAGCAGTCTGACAGGGGTCCTGACTGAAGCTTTCTTT.

This clone was recorded once. The chain has TRBV7-9 and TRBJ2-5; 12 nucleotides align to TRBD1. The CDR3 spans 16 residues. The germline V gene encodes CDR1 SEHNR and CDR2 FQNEAQ (reference sequence). V gave up 3 bases and J gave up 5 bases; unmatched junction bases: 7. The CDR3 region is CASSFGDRGRRETQYF. CDR3 sequence (DNA): TGTGCCAGCAGCTTCGGGGACAGGGGGCGCCGGGAGACCCAGTACTTC.